One and the same sample provided the 21 T cell receptor beta chains below, sequenced in a study of post-analysis software for immune sequencing data. General study results and limits: Among several TRBV segments more frequent in patients than controls were TRBV5-6, TRBV5-1 and TRBV20-1.

Incorporated into the TCR beta cDNA libraries were unique molecular identifiers, which served to reduce PCR and sequencing biases. TCRdb called the PCR reads again in MiXCR, with one record for every CDR3 protein. The table records 650,000 to 850,000 distinct CDR3 sequences, 46% of them present only once. No antigens are known for them. Material for sequencing was blood. The receptors derive from a girl aged 5-17 years with multiple sclerosis.

This sequence joins TRBV6-6 and TRBJ2-5; D unclear. This CDR3 contains 12 residues. Germline V gene sequence: CDR1 MNHNY, CDR2 SVGAGI (reference sequence). The V gene lost 0 bases and the J gene lost 3 bases, with 2 bases spanning the gap. As DNA, the CDR3 is TGTGCCAGCAGTTACTCGGAAGAGACCCAGTACTTC. This gives the protein CASSYSEETQYF.

The J gene is TRBJ2-7, the V gene TRBV6-5, with D possibly TRBD1 on 6 matching bases. Germline V gives CDR1 MNHEY, CDR2 SVGAGI. This CDR3 has 13 amino acids. V gave up 0 bases and J gave up 6 bases, with 9 bases separating them. DNA of the CDR3: TGTGCCAGCAGTTACTCTTCAGGGGTCGAGCAGTACTTC. This gives the protein CASSYSSGVEQYF.

This clonotype was picked up a small number of times. The V call is TRBV5-6, the J call TRBJ2-5; D assignment may be TRBD1 or TRBD2 (5 bases each). Germline CDR1 SGHDT, CDR2 YYEEEE. Trimming removed 4 bases from V and 1 base from J, with 17 bases in between. The CDR3 has 16 residues. CDR3 in amino acids: CASSAVGAGIQETQYF. The CDR3 bases are TGTGCCAGCAGCGCTGTCGGGGCGGGCATCCAAGAGACCCAGTACTTC.

This clonotype was detected a few times. The chain is built from TRBV24-1 and TRBJ2-5; no reliable D call. This CDR3 contains 13 residues. The V gene's germline CDR1 is KGHDR and CDR2 SFDVKD. Trimming removed 4 bases at V and 7 bases at J, with 12 bases between. The CDR3 DNA is TGTGCCACCAGTGAGGCTTTCGCAGGGACCCAGTACTTC. It is translated as CATSEAFAGTQYF.

This clonotype has just a few counts. The J gene is TRBJ2-7, the V gene TRBV5-1; no firm D call. Germline V gene sequence: CDR1 SGHRS, CDR2 YFSETQ. V lost 2 bases and J 1 base, leaving 10 bases between the germline ends. The CDR3 is 14 residues long. CDR3 sequence: CASSFGPTSYEQYF. CDR3 sequence (DNA): TGCGCCAGCAGCTTCGGACCCACTTCCTACGAGCAGTACTTC. The whole variable domain, remainder taken from reference TRBV5-1 and TRBJ2-7, is KAGVTQTPRYLIKTRGQQVTLSCSPISGHRSVSWYQQTPGQGLQFLFEYFSETQRNKGNFPGRFSGRQFSNSRSEMNVSTLELGDSALYLCASSFGPTSYEQYFGPGTRLTVT.

The CDR3 is CASSEARPDEQFF. CDR3 nucleotide sequence: TGTGCCAGCAGTGAAGCGCGCCCGGATGAGCAGTTCTTC. The rearrangement uses TRBV2 and TRBJ2-1; D gene unclear. Germline-derived CDR1 and CDR2 are SNHLY and FYNNEI. Trimming took 0 bases from V and 8 from J, leaving 8 bases between them. The CDR3 spans 13 residues.

This chain uses TRBV20-1 with TRBJ1-1; 8 bases fit TRBD1. Trimming at V came to 1 base and at J to 5 bases, leaving 21 bases not matched to a gene. The CDR3 contains 19 residues. In germline, CDR1 is DFQATT, CDR2 SNEGSKA (reference sequence). The CDR3 sequence is CSARALSVPGGKGWTEAFF. CDR3 in DNA: TGCAGTGCTAGAGCCCTTTCCGTCCCAGGGGGCAAGGGGTGGACTGAAGCTTTCTTT.

The chain links TRBV13 to TRBJ1-4, with D hard to call. Per the germline V gene, CDR1 is PRHDT and CDR2 is FYEKMQ (reference sequence). The CDR3 totals 15 residues. V lost 4 bases and J 7 bases, leaving 16 bases between the germline ends. Written as DNA, the CDR3 is TGTGCCAGCAGCTCCCCGGGCCGGCCGGGTGAAAAACTGTTTTTT. Residues: CASSSPGRPGEKLFF.

V and J are TRBV7-2 and TRBJ2-3; TRBD2 matches at 8 bases. The CDR3 is 14 residues long. J gave up 7 bases and V 5 bases, and 8 bases lay outside the gene matches. From germline, CDR1 is SGHTA and CDR2 FQGNSA. CDR3 bases: TGTGCCAGCAGCCCAGGGACTAGTTGGAATACGCAGTATTTT. Its protein is CASSPGTSWNTQYF.

Note on this clonotype: At one end, the junction sequence differs from germline, possibly due to a read error. The chain combines TRBV7-3 with TRBJ2-1, with a tentative D call TRBD2 (7 bases). This CDR3 has 17 residues. Germline V gives CDR1 SGHTA, CDR2 FQGTGA. The CDR3 region is CVSSEQRGAGVYNEQFF. In nucleotides, the CDR3 is TGTGTCAGCAGCGAACAAAGGGGGGCGGGAGTGTACAATGAGCAGTTCTTC.

The chain combines TRBV15 with TRBJ2-3, with 8 nucleotides matching TRBD2. From germline, CDR1 is LNHNV and CDR2 YYDKDF (reference sequence). The CDR3 runs to 17 residues. Trimming cost V 0 bases and J 4 bases; bases outside gene matches: 9. CDR3 coding DNA: TGTGCCACCAGCAGAGAACTTTATAAGACTAGCGCAGATACGCAGTATTTT. Translation gives CATSRELYKTSADTQYF. Filled out from reference TRBV15 and TRBJ2-3, the complete variable domain reads DAMVIQNPRYQVTQFGKPVTLSCSQTLNHNVMYWYQQKSSQAPKLLFHYYDKDFNNEADTPDNFQSRRPNTSFCFLDIRSPGLGDTAMYLCATSRELYKTSADTQYFGPGTRLTVL.

In the case of this clonotype: A junction boundary mismatches the germline segment, possibly from a read error. The genes are TRBV20-1 and TRBJ1-6; D gene ambiguous. The CDR3 extends over 13 amino acids. The germline gives CDR1 DFQATT, CDR2 SNEGSKA (reference sequence). The CDR3 coding sequence is TGCAGTGCTCCCAGGCCCGGCAATTCATCCCTCCACTTT. It translates to CSAPRPGNSSLHF.

V and J are TRBV6-5 and TRBJ2-5; tentatively, D is TRBD2 (5 bases). The CDR3 totals 13 residues. V dropped 10 bases and J dropped 1 base, with 13 bases sitting between them. CDR1 and CDR2 from the germline V gene are MNHEY and SVGAGI. The CDR3 spells CATAGLLQETQYF. For the CDR3, the DNA is TGTGCCACCGCTGGACTCCTCCAAGAGACCCAGTACTTC.

This clonotype appeared a few times. The J gene is TRBJ2-7, the V gene TRBV6-5; D is possibly TRBD1 (6 bases). CDR3 length equals 15 residues. From germline, CDR1 is MNHEY and CDR2 SVGAGI. V was cut by 2 bases and J by 2 bases, with 13 bases left in between. The CDR3 protein is CASSYGGLGTYEQYF. CDR3 nucleotides: TGTGCCAGCAGTTACGGGGGCCTAGGGACCTACGAGCAGTACTTC.

The rearrangement uses TRBV2 and TRBJ1-4; D gene unclear. Trimming left V 3 bases short and J 4 bases short, with 12 bases between. Germline V gene data show CDR1 as SNHLY and CDR2 as FYNNEI. The CDR3 spans 15 residues. CDR3 sequence (DNA): TGTGCCAGCAGTGACGCGGGGAAGGGTAATGAAAAACTGTTTTTT. This translates into CASSDAGKGNEKLFF.

V gene TRBV15 combines with J gene TRBJ1-3, with TRBD1 as a possible D gene (5 bases). From germline, CDR1 is LNHNV and CDR2 YYDKDF (reference sequence). CDR3 length equals 14 residues. Between the trimmed V and J ends, which lost 4 bases and 4 bases, there was a span of 11 bases. The DNA for the CDR3 is TGTGCCACCAGCATCGGGGGATCGGGAAACACCATATATTTT. Translating gives CATSIGGSGNTIYF.

The chain employs TRBV5-5 and TRBJ2-4; TRBD1 is a possible D gene (6 bases). The J call may be wrong; the DNA end is better matched by TRBJ2-5. This CDR3 is built from 13 residues. Germline loops: CDR1 SGHKS, CDR2 YYEKEE (reference sequence). The CDR3 DNA reads as TGTGCCAGCAGGTGGACAGAGGAAGAGACCCAGTACTTC. Residues: CASRWTEEETQYF.

This clonotype was seen only a few times. This chain links TRBV6-5 with TRBJ2-3, with TRBD1 as a possible D gene (7 bases). The V gene lost 4 bases and the J gene lost 5 bases, with 19 bases spanning the gap. Germline-derived CDR1 and CDR2 are MNHEY and SVGAGI. The CDR3 runs to 16 residues. CDR3 DNA sequence: TGTGCCAGCAGTTTGGGGACAGCGCGGGGTCTAGATACGCAGTATTTT. Translating gives CASSLGTARGLDTQYF.

There are a few counts of this clonotype. This sequence joins TRBV12-3 or TRBV12-4 and TRBJ2-7; 11 bases align to TRBD2. This CDR3 contains 15 residues. V lost 5 bases, J lost 3 bases, and 6 bases stayed unmatched. CDR3 nucleotides: TGTGCCAGCAGTGTCGGACTAGCGGGTTACTACGAGCAGTACTTC. It is translated as CASSVGLAGYYEQYF.

This clonotype was seen only a few times. This rearrangement joins TRBV5-1 to TRBJ2-1; 8 bases line up with TRBD2. CDR3 length equals 14 residues. Germline V lookup: CDR1 SGHRS, CDR2 YFSETQ. After removal of 4 bases from V and 6 bases from J, the junction contained 6 bases not matched to a gene. CDR3 nucleotide sequence: TGCGCCAGCAGCCCGGGAGGGTACTCCAATGAGCAGTTCTTC. This translates into CASSPGGYSNEQFF.

The V call is TRBV11-2, the J call TRBJ2-4; D unresolved. TRBJ2-7 matches the DNA end more closely, so the J call is doubtful. Germline V gene sequence: CDR1 SGHAT, CDR2 FQNNGV. This CDR3 spans 15 amino acids. CDR3 protein: CASSLAPTDNYEQYF. CDR3 DNA: TGTGCCAGCAGCTTAGCCCCGACGGATAACTACGAGCAGTACTTC.